The 20 T cell receptor beta chains listed next were all sequenced from one sample in a study of cytomegalovirus exposure and HLA in healthy donors. The PCR was carried out with 60 Vbeta primers and 13 Jbeta primers. Sequencing was performed with immunoSEQ multiplex PCR; in TCRdb, only in-frame clones are kept and a portion is missing. The sample lists about 190,000 clones, around 80% occurring once. Sequenced sample: PBMCs. The receptors derive from a woman aged 25 to 39 in good health and CMV-seronegative.

V and J are TRBV15 and TRBJ2-1; 11 bases are shared with TRBD2. V was pared by 3 bases and J by 7 bases, with 11 bases of the junction left unmatched. There are 17 residues in the CDR3. Germline loops: CDR1 LNHNV, CDR2 YYDKDF (reference sequence). CDR3 protein: CATSRGGLASGGNEQFF. The CDR3 coding sequence is TGTGCCACCAGCAGGGGGGGGCTAGCTAGCGGGGGGAATGAGCAGTTCTTC.

The genes are TRBV29-1 and TRBJ2-7; 7 positions match TRBD1. The germline gives CDR1 SQVTM, CDR2 ANQGSEA. The CDR3 contains 12 residues. Germline trimming cut 6 bases from V and 2 bases from J; bases unmatched to any gene: 4. CDR3 nucleotides: TGCAGCGTGGGACAGCCCCCCTACGAGCAGTACTTC. Its protein product is CSVGQPPYEQYF.

CDR3 bases: TGTGCCTGGAGTGTTAGCGGGAGGGGTACAGATACGCAGTATTTT. Translating it yields CAWSVSGRGTDTQYF. The gene calls are TRBV30 and TRBJ2-3; TRBD2 matches at 11 bases. Per the germline V gene, CDR1 is GTSNPN and CDR2 is SVGIG (reference sequence). V gave up 0 bases and J gave up 3 bases; unmatched junction bases: 2. CDR3 length: 15 amino acids.

The chain is built from TRBV5-1 and TRBJ2-1, with TRBD2 matching 8 bases. The CDR3 covers 14 residues. Losses at the gene ends were 6 bases for V and 7 bases for J; bases not matched to a gene: 9. Germline CDR1 and CDR2: SGHRS and YFSETQ. The CDR3 loop reads CASTSGGARNEQFF. The DNA for the CDR3 is TGCGCCAGCACCAGCGGGGGCGCCCGGAATGAGCAGTTCTTC.

This sequence joins TRBV5-8 and TRBJ1-2; 7 bases are a match to TRBD1. Losses at the gene ends were 2 bases for V and 5 bases for J; bases not matched to a gene: 6. Germline CDR1 SGHTS, CDR2 YDEGEE. The CDR3 covers 14 residues. The DNA for the CDR3 is TGTGCCAGCAGCTTAGGCGACAGGGATTATGGCTACACCTTC. Translating gives CASSLGDRDYGYTF.

The table lists this clone with a count of one. The chain carries TRBV7-2 and TRBJ1-2, with 7 bases lining up with TRBD1. The junction had 12 bases not matched to a gene; V was cut back by 1 base and J by 4 bases. Germline loops: CDR1 SGHTA, CDR2 FQGNSA. The CDR3 has 17 residues. The CDR3 protein is CASSLDHGQAARYGYTF. In nucleotides, the CDR3 is TGTGCCAGCAGCTTAGACCACGGACAGGCGGCACGCTATGGCTACACCTTC.

This clone was detected only a few times. This sequence joins TRBV28 and TRBJ1-2; TRBD1 is a possible D gene (5 bases). The CDR3 extends over 13 amino acids. CDR1 is MDHEN and CDR2 is SYDVKM in the germline V gene. The V end was cut by 11 bases, the J end by 2 bases, with 15 bases between. This chain's CDR3 is CALSVGGNYGYTF. In nucleotides, the CDR3 is TGTGCCTTAAGCGTGGGGGGGAACTATGGCTACACCTTC.

The CDR3 is CASKRQSQVGTEAFF. CDR3 nucleotides: TGTGCCAGCAAGAGACAAAGTCAAGTGGGCACTGAAGCTTTCTTT. The chain recombines TRBV6-1 with TRBJ1-1; the D is unclear. V lost 7 bases to trimming and J lost 4 bases, with 19 bases between them. The CDR3 covers 15 residues. Germline assignment: CDR1 MNHNS and CDR2 SASEGT.

V gene TRBV30 combines with J gene TRBJ2-7; TRBD1 matches at 7 bases. The CDR3 loop spans 14 amino acids. Germline values: CDR1 GTSNPN, CDR2 SVGIG (reference sequence). After removal of 4 bases from V and 3 bases from J, the junction contained 9 bases not matched to a gene. Here the CDR3 reads CAWKSRDRGYEQYF. CDR3 bases: TGTGCCTGGAAATCCAGGGACAGAGGCTACGAGCAGTACTTC.

The chain uses TRBV28 and TRBJ1-4; 9 nucleotides line up with TRBD1. The CDR3 length is 14 residues. CDR1 MDHEN and CDR2 SYDVKM come from the germline V gene. Trimming took 5 bases from V and 8 from J; bases not matched to a gene: 6. The CDR3 DNA follows: TGTGCCAGCAGTGCACAGGGGGCGCAAGAAAAACTGTTTTTT. As protein: CASSAQGAQEKLFF.

The chain joins TRBV5-4 to TRBJ2-2; D is possibly TRBD2 (5 bases). The CDR3 runs 13 residues. Trimming pared 1 base from V and 6 bases from J, leaving 7 bases between. The germline gives CDR1 SGHNT, CDR2 YYREEE (reference sequence). DNA for the CDR3: TGTGCCAGCAGCTTGCGGGGTCCCGGGGAGCTGTTTTTT. Translated, it gives CASSLRGPGELFF.

V and J are TRBV6-5 and TRBJ2-7, with 10 bases matching TRBD2. Germline CDR1 and CDR2: MNHEY and SVGAGI. This CDR3 region has 14 residues. The trim removed 6 bases at V and 4 bases at J, leaving 6 bases unmatched. CDR3 residues: CASSPSSGSYEQYF. CDR3 in DNA: TGTGCCAGCAGCCCCTCTAGCGGGAGTTACGAGCAGTACTTC.

This clone was observed a single time. J is TRBJ2-5 and V is TRBV9; possible D gene TRBD2, 6 bases. Trimming cost V 2 bases and J 6 bases, with 20 bases left between them. Germline-derived CDR1 and CDR2 are SGDLS and YYNGEE. CDR3 size: 16 residues. DNA of the CDR3: TGTGCCAGCAGCGTCCAACAACCAAAGGCGGGAAAGACCCAGTACTTC. Translating it yields CASSVQQPKAGKTQYF.

The rearrangement uses TRBV6-4 and TRBJ2-6; no reliable D call. Germline lookup yields CDR1 MRHNA and CDR2 SNTAGT. The CDR3 runs 15 residues. The V and J ends lost 3 bases and 0 bases respectively, with 6 bases between them. The CDR3 spells CASSERFSGANVLTF. In nucleotides, the CDR3 is TGTGCCAGCAGTGAACGGTTCTCTGGGGCCAACGTCCTGACTTTC.

The CDR3, as DNA: TGTGCCATCAGTGAGAAGGGGACAGGGACCTACGAGCAGTACTTC. Translated: CAISEKGTGTYEQYF. The chain uses TRBV10-3 and TRBJ2-7; 9 bases match TRBD1. This CDR3 has 15 amino acids. Germline V gene sequence: CDR1 ENHRY, CDR2 SYGVKD. After removal of 2 bases from V and 2 bases from J, the junction contained 4 bases not matched to a gene.

This clone has a handful of counts. This chain links TRBV11-1 with TRBJ2-7; possibly TRBD1 for D (5 bases). Per germline, CDR1 SGHAT and CDR2 FQDESV (reference sequence). This CDR3 contains 14 residues. V dropped 2 bases and J dropped 3 bases, with 11 bases sitting between them. Here the CDR3 reads CASSLFGQGYEQYF. In DNA form, the CDR3 reads TGTGCCAGCAGCTTATTCGGCCAGGGCTACGAGCAGTACTTC. Complete variable domain (other parts from reference TRBV11-1 and TRBJ2-7): EAEVAQSPRYKITEKSQAVAFWCDPISGHATLYWYRQILGQGPELLVQFQDESVVDDSQLPKDRFSAERLKGVDSTLKIQPAELGDSAMYLCASSLFGQGYEQYFGPGTRLTVT.

This clone has more than one count but fewer than ten. The chain carries TRBV7-6 and TRBJ2-2, with TRBD1 identical over 7 bases. Germline CDR1 and CDR2: SGHVS and FNYEAQ. Trimming took 4 bases from V and 6 from J; bases not matched to a gene: 2. The CDR3 loop spans 13 amino acids. CDR3 nucleotides: TGTGCCAGCAGCTGGGGGACAGCCGGGGAGCTGTTTTTT. It codes for CASSWGTAGELFF.

The V call is TRBV18, the J call TRBJ2-7; 8 nucleotides agree with TRBD1. The J segment lost 0 bases and the V segment lost 5 bases, leaving 6 bases of the junction unmatched. Germline V gene lookup returns CDR1 KGHSH and CDR2 LQKENI. This CDR3 contains 15 residues. This CDR3 is CASSITGGSSYEQYF. The CDR3 DNA is TGTGCCAGCTCAATCACAGGGGGGAGCTCCTACGAGCAGTACTTC.

The chain couples TRBV11-3 to TRBJ2-7; 11 nucleotides line up with TRBD2. V lost 3 bases and J lost 5; bases outside the gene matches: 3. There are 14 residues in the CDR3. Per germline, CDR1 SGHNT and CDR2 YENEEA. DNA of the CDR3: TGTGCCAGCAGCTTTGGTAGCGGGGGGGACGAGCAGTACTTC. It translates to CASSFGSGGDEQYF.

The chain links TRBV5-1 to TRBJ2-7; possibly TRBD2 for D (7 bases). The germline V gene encodes CDR1 SGHRS and CDR2 YFSETQ. The CDR3 is made up of 16 amino acids. Trimming stripped 3 bases from V and 5 bases from J, with 21 bases between. For the CDR3, the DNA is TGCGCCAGCAGCTCCGGCGGGCTAGGGGGGGTTGACGAGCAGTACTTC. Translation gives CASSSGGLGGVDEQYF.